This entry features one T cell receptor beta chain sequence. These data come from a study of cytomegalovirus exposure and HLA in healthy donors. Whole-study context: The study placed about four fifths of its roughly 400 genotyped donors in the Caucasian-associated ancestry cluster.

The CDR3 length is 16 residues. V lost 1 base, J lost 1 base, and 6 bases stayed unmatched. In germline, CDR1 is LNHNV, CDR2 YYDKDF (reference sequence). PCR employed 60 Vbeta and 13 Jbeta primers. TCRdb's copy holds only in-frame clones and misses some; the assay was immunoSEQ multiplex PCR. The data show around 100,000 clones, around three quarters seen once. Sequenced material: PBMCs. The chain combines TRBV15 with TRBJ2-5; 7 nucleotides match TRBD1. The sequence was obtained from a woman between 40 and 55 years old in good health and CMV-seronegative. Here the CDR3 reads CATSRGRDSIQETQYF. In DNA, the CDR3 is TGTGCCACCAGCAGAGGTCGGGACAGTATCCAAGAGACCCAGTACTTC.